Listed here are 26 T cell receptor beta chains from one sample, sequenced in a study of cytomegalovirus exposure and HLA in healthy donors. The PCR employed 60 Vbeta primers together with 13 Jbeta primers. Some clones are missing from TCRdb's copy, which holds only in-frame ones; the method was immunoSEQ multiplex PCR. The sample lists roughly 120,000 clones, 70% to 90% seen once, with more than 1.5% in the top ten. The sequenced sample was PBMCs. These receptors were obtained from a man aged 35-49 years in good health and CMV-seronegative.

The rearrangement links TRBV2 to TRBJ1-2, with TRBD1 identical over 9 bases. Losses at the gene ends were 5 bases for V and 5 bases for J; bases not matched to a gene: 3. CDR3 length: 13 residues. Germline CDR1 SNHLY, CDR2 FYNNEI. The CDR3 sequence: CASSRDRDYGYTF. CDR3 bases: TGTGCCAGCAGTCGGGACAGGGATTATGGCTACACCTTC.

There are a few counts of this clone. The gene calls are TRBV5-1 and TRBJ2-3, with D uncertain. Per the germline V gene, CDR1 is SGHRS and CDR2 is YFSETQ. This CDR3 spans 14 amino acids. The V end was cut by 0 bases, the J end by 0 bases, with 5 bases between. This CDR3 reads CASSLETSTDTQYF. CDR3 coding DNA: TGCGCCAGCAGCTTGGAAACTAGCACAGATACGCAGTATTTT.

This chain joins TRBV2 and TRBJ1-1, with TRBD1 identical over 7 bases. Germline-derived CDR1 and CDR2 are SNHLY and FYNNEI. This CDR3 has 14 residues. J gave up 0 bases and V 6 bases, and 4 bases lay outside the gene matches. CDR3 in amino acids: CASRRGQLNTEAFF. In DNA, the CDR3 is TGTGCCAGCAGAAGGGGACAGTTGAACACTGAAGCTTTCTTT.

This clone has only a few counts. The gene calls are TRBV28 and TRBJ1-1; D may be TRBD1 (5 bases). Germline CDR1 and CDR2: MDHEN and SYDVKM. There are 15 residues in the CDR3. Between the trimmed V and J ends, which lost 3 bases and 0 bases, there was a span of 11 bases. CDR3 residues: CASSFMDTLNTEAFF. CDR3 bases: TGTGCCAGCAGTTTTATGGACACCTTGAACACTGAAGCTTTCTTT. Combining the CDR3 with reference TRBV28 and TRBJ1-1 gives the whole variable domain DVKVTQSSRYLVKRTGEKVFLECVQDMDHENMFWYRQDPGLGLRLIYFSYDVKMKEKGDIPEGYSVSREKKERFSLILESASTNQTSMYLCASSFMDTLNTEAFFGQGTRLTVV.

In DNA form, the CDR3 reads TGTGCCAGCAGTAGGGCAGGGGAGACTGAAGCTTTCTTT. This gives the protein CASSRAGETEAFF. The V and J genes are TRBV2 and TRBJ1-1, with D possibly TRBD1 on 6 matching bases. Germline values: CDR1 SNHLY, CDR2 FYNNEI. The CDR3 covers 13 residues. Trimming cost V 5 bases and J 5 bases, with 12 bases left between them.

The DNA for the CDR3 is TGTGCCAGCAGCCCGCCCGGGACACTCCAAGAGACCCAGTACTTC. Protein: CASSPPGTLQETQYF. This sequence joins TRBV11-2 and TRBJ2-5, with D tentatively TRBD1 (6 bases). The CDR3 has 15 residues. Deletions cut 5 bases from V and 1 base from J, with 14 bases between. Germline V CDR1 and CDR2: SGHAT, FQNNGV.

The chain combines TRBV28 with TRBJ1-1; TRBD1 matches 7 bases. Per the germline V gene, CDR1 is MDHEN and CDR2 is SYDVKM. The CDR3 has 12 amino acids. After removal of 6 bases from V and 9 bases from J, the junction contained 7 bases not matched to a gene. The CDR3 coding sequence is TGTGCCAGCAGGACCGGGACAGCCAAAGCTTTCTTT. Residues: CASRTGTAKAFF.

The CDR3 sequence: CASTAGETQYF. Written as DNA, the CDR3 is TGTGCCAGCACCGCGGGTGAGACCCAGTACTTC. The chain couples TRBV28 to TRBJ2-5; the D gene is possibly TRBD2 (5 bases). This CDR3 comprises 11 residues. Trimming took 7 bases from V and 5 from J, leaving 8 bases between them. CDR1 is MDHEN and CDR2 is SYDVKM in the germline V gene. Using reference TRBV28 and TRBJ2-5 for the parts outside the CDR3, the full variable domain is DVKVTQSSRYLVKRTGEKVFLECVQDMDHENMFWYRQDPGLGLRLIYFSYDVKMKEKGDIPEGYSVSREKKERFSLILESASTNQTSMYLCASTAGETQYFGPGTRLLVL.

This clone was seen just once. This sequence joins TRBV6-5 and TRBJ1-3; D call uncertain. V was pared by 6 bases and J by 1 base, with 13 bases between. This CDR3 has 15 amino acids. The V gene's germline CDR1 is MNHEY and CDR2 SVGAGI. The CDR3 spells CASREGSMSGNTIYF. DNA of the CDR3: TGTGCCAGCAGGGAGGGCAGCATGTCTGGAAACACCATATATTTT.

The rearrangement joins TRBV19 to TRBJ1-2; D might be TRBD1 (5 bases). Trimming cost V 6 bases and J 8 bases, with 19 bases left between them. Germline lookup yields CDR1 LNHDA and CDR2 SQIVND (reference sequence). The CDR3 spans 14 residues. In nucleotides, the CDR3 is TGTGCCAGTAGACTTGGGTTAAGGCAGGGCGGCTACACCTTC. Protein: CASRLGLRQGGYTF.

This clone was observed a single time. The chain couples TRBV20-1 to TRBJ1-1; D is ambiguous. CDR1 DFQATT and CDR2 SNEGSKA come from the germline V gene (reference sequence). With 3 bases removed from V and 11 bases from J, the gap between germline ends came to 10 bases. This CDR3 is built from 10 residues. Here the CDR3 reads CSASTEVAFF. The CDR3 nucleotides read TGCAGTGCTAGTACCGAGGTCGCTTTCTTT.

The V call is TRBV9, the J call TRBJ1-2, with a weak D call TRBD1 (6 bases). V gave up 0 bases and J gave up 6 bases, with 15 bases separating them. Germline V gene lookup returns CDR1 SGDLS and CDR2 YYNGEE. The CDR3 has 15 amino acids. Written as DNA, the CDR3 is TGTGCCAGCAGCGTAGGACCGGGACCAGGGGATGGCTACACCTTC. Translating it yields CASSVGPGPGDGYTF.

The J gene is TRBJ1-4, the V gene TRBV7-9; 8 nucleotides align to TRBD1. There are 19 residues in the CDR3. With V trimmed by 7 bases and J by 8 bases, 24 bases remained unmatched. CDR1 SEHNR and CDR2 FQNEAQ come from the germline V gene (reference sequence). CDR3 nucleotides: TGTGCCAGCACCCCTTTGCGTGACAGGGGTATAACCGGGGGAGAAAAACTGTTTTTT. Amino acid sequence: CASTPLRDRGITGGEKLFF.

This sequence joins TRBV7-8 and TRBJ1-1; weak D call: TRBD1 (5 bases). This CDR3 region has 15 residues. Per germline, CDR1 SGHVS and CDR2 FQNEAQ. Trimming removed 5 bases from V and 4 bases from J, with 17 bases in between. CDR3 bases: TGTGCCAGCAGCCCTCACGCGGGGGTGGGCACTGAAGCTTTCTTT. This translates into CASSPHAGVGTEAFF.

The V and J genes are TRBV6-5 and TRBJ2-3; 11 bases are shared with TRBD2. Losses at the gene ends were 3 bases for V and 2 bases for J; bases not matched to a gene: 4. The CDR3 spans 16 residues. The germline V gene has CDR1 MNHEY and CDR2 SVGAGI. For the CDR3, the DNA is TGTGCCAGCAGTTATGCGACTAGCGGGGCCACAGATACGCAGTATTTT. Protein sequence: CASSYATSGATDTQYF.

The CDR3 bases are TGTGCCAGCGCCCTAGGGGGGGGGAGCTCCTACGAGCAGTACTTC. Its translation is CASALGGGSSYEQYF. This sequence joins TRBV14 and TRBJ2-7, with a possible D match to TRBD2 (7 bases). From germline, CDR1 is SGHDN and CDR2 FVKESK. The CDR3 is 15 residues long. Trimming took off 8 bases at V and 0 bases at J, with 17 bases between the two ends.

The chain couples TRBV6-1 to TRBJ1-1, with 10 bases matching TRBD1. The length of the CDR3 is 13 residues. CDR1 is MNHNS, CDR2 SASEGT, per germline. The V gene end was trimmed by 11 bases and the J gene end by 5 bases; junction bases not matched to a gene: 8. The CDR3 nucleotides are TGTGCCGAGCGCGGACAGGGGGAGACTGAAGCTTTCTTT. Residues: CAERGQGETEAFF.

This clone was seen a few times. The CDR3 reads CASSLSSRETQYF. Here the CDR3 DNA reads TGTGCCAGCAGTTTGAGTAGCCGGGAGACCCAGTACTTC. V is TRBV28 and J is TRBJ2-5; D is ambiguous. Trimming took 3 bases from V and 5 from J, leaving 10 bases between them. In germline, CDR1 is MDHEN, CDR2 SYDVKM. The CDR3 contains 13 residues.

V is TRBV30 and J is TRBJ2-7; a possible D gene is TRBD2 (7 bases). Trimming removed 3 bases at V and 1 base at J, with 13 bases between. Germline CDR1 GTSNPN, CDR2 SVGIG (reference sequence). The CDR3 totals 14 residues. CDR3 sequence reads: CAWSFRGASYEQYF. CDR3 bases: TGTGCCTGGAGCTTCCGGGGGGCGTCCTACGAGCAGTACTTC.

V usage is TRBV2 and J usage is TRBJ1-5; D remains ambiguous. The CDR3 contains 12 residues. Between the trimmed V and J ends, which lost 3 bases and 6 bases, there was a span of 6 bases. Germline V gene lookup returns CDR1 SNHLY and CDR2 FYNNEI. The CDR3 protein is CASSDPSQPQHF. CDR3 bases: TGTGCCAGCAGTGACCCCAGTCAGCCCCAGCATTTT.

This clone was picked up one time. CDR3 amino acids: CASSYSPGQGGGYTF. As DNA, the CDR3 is TGTGCCAGCAGTTACTCGCCGGGACAGGGTGGTGGCTACACCTTC. The chain is built from TRBV6-5 and TRBJ1-2, with 9 nucleotides matching TRBD1. Per germline, CDR1 MNHEY and CDR2 SVGAGI. Unmatched junction bases numbered 6, after V lost 0 bases and J lost 7 bases. CDR3 length: 15 amino acids.

This clone was recorded a few times. V and J are TRBV29-1 and TRBJ2-5; tentative D call: TRBD1 (6 bases). The V end was cut by 4 bases, the J end by 0 bases, with 9 bases between. Germline loops: CDR1 SQVTM, CDR2 ANQGSEA. The CDR3 spans 13 residues. The CDR3 bases are TGCAGCGTTGGGGACACCAACCAAGAGACCCAGTACTTC. It is translated as CSVGDTNQETQYF.

The chain is built from TRBV7-8 and TRBJ1-4, with D perhaps TRBD1 (6 bases). With 5 bases removed from V and 8 bases from J, the gap between germline ends came to 18 bases. This CDR3 is 15 amino acids long. Germline values: CDR1 SGHVS, CDR2 FQNEAQ. The CDR3 DNA sequence: TGTGCCAGCAGCCAAGACAGGTTCTTGGGGGAAAAACTGTTTTTT. It encodes CASSQDRFLGEKLFF.

CDR3 residues: CASSIEDRAYNSPLHF. The DNA for the CDR3 is TGTGCCAGTAGTATAGAGGACAGAGCTTATAATTCACCCCTCCACTTT. The chain has TRBV19 and TRBJ1-6, with D possibly being TRBD1 (6 bases). Trimming removed 0 bases at V and 4 bases at J, with 10 bases between. Germline-derived CDR1 and CDR2 are LNHDA and SQIVND (reference sequence). The CDR3 is 16 amino acids.

This clone occurred a few times. The V gene is TRBV18, the J gene TRBJ1-1, with a tentative D call TRBD1 (6 bases). CDR3 length equals 15 residues. Germline CDR1 KGHSH, CDR2 LQKENI. Trimming shortened V by 0 bases and J by 3 bases, and 11 bases separated the two germline ends. Here the CDR3 reads CASSPPRGSDTEAFF. DNA for the CDR3: TGTGCCAGCTCACCACCCAGGGGTTCCGACACTGAAGCTTTCTTT.

The chain joins TRBV5-4 to TRBJ1-2; 9 nucleotides align to TRBD1. V was pared by 0 bases and J by 0 bases, with 6 bases of the junction left unmatched. CDR1 is SGHNT, CDR2 YYREEE, per germline (reference sequence). CDR3 length: 17 residues. The CDR3, as DNA: TGTGCCAGCAGCTTGGGGGGGACAGGGCAAGCTAACTATGGCTACACCTTC. Translated: CASSLGGTGQANYGYTF.